The clone carrying this T cell receptor (beta chain) was detected a few times. TCRdb re-derived calls from the RT-PCR reads in MiXCR, one entry per CDR3 protein. The sample includes 550,000 to 750,000 distinct CDR3 sequences, approximately 15% seen only once; the top ten take about 3.9%. The specimen was memory CD4+ T cells from blood. The TCR comes from a female donor in good health, serving as a healthy control.

CDR3 region: CASSDAFGGNYNSPLHF. Written as DNA, the CDR3 is TGTGCCAGCAGTGACGCGTTTGGGGGGAACTATAATTCACCCCTCCACTTT. This chain uses TRBV6-6 with TRBJ1-6; perhaps TRBD1 as D (5 bases). Trimming pared 5 bases from V and 3 bases from J, leaving 17 bases between. CDR1 is MNHNY and CDR2 is SVGAGI in the germline V gene (reference sequence). The CDR3 contains 17 residues.